The next 12 T cell receptor beta chains were all read from a single sample in a study of tumor-infiltrating lymphocytes in glioblastoma multiforme. TCR beta libraries were built from RNA through three nested multiplex PCR rounds using modified ARM-PCR. TCRdb re-analysed the multiplex PCR reads in MiXCR, keeping a single row per CDR3 protein. The data hold 10,000 to 15,000 distinct CDR3 sequences, with 64% observed a single time. Sequencing was performed on brain tumor tissue. The receptors here all came from a male donor with glioblastoma.

A note on this clonotype: Being one base from a much bigger clone, this may be a read error. V and J are TRBV7-6 and TRBJ2-3, with D tentatively TRBD2 (7 bases). V lost 6 bases and J 2 bases, leaving 21 bases between the germline ends. Germline values: CDR1 SGHVS, CDR2 FNYEAQ. The CDR3 covers 17 residues. CDR3 bases: TGTGCCAGCAGTTCCTCGTGGGGAGGGGGGCACACAGATACGCAGTATTTT. This codes for CASSSSWGGGHTDTQYF.

The count of this clonotype is one. The chain couples TRBV20-1 to TRBJ1-6; D gene uncertain. V shed 1 base and J shed 7 bases, with 11 bases lying between them. CDR3 size: 14 residues. CDR1 is DFQATT, CDR2 SNEGSKA, per germline (reference sequence). In DNA, the CDR3 is TGCAGTGCTAGAGGGGGTTCCGTGAATTCACCCCTCCACTTT. Protein sequence: CSARGGSVNSPLHF.

This clonotype has a single count. The chain employs TRBV5-1 and TRBJ2-1; D gene unclear. The CDR3 runs to 15 residues. Trimming removed 8 bases from V and 7 bases from J, with 22 bases in between. CDR1 SGHRS and CDR2 YFSETQ come from the germline V gene. CDR3 sequence (DNA): TGCGCCAGTGGCCCTGATTCTTTCCCTCAGAATGAGCAGTTCTTC. Its translation is CASGPDSFPQNEQFF.

This clonotype showed up just a few times. At one boundary the junction diverges from the germline segment, which might be a read error. The chain employs TRBV10-3 and TRBJ2-5; D unclear. The CDR3 has 12 residues. The germline gives CDR1 ENHRY, CDR2 SYGVKD. CDR3 loop: CAISGREETQYF. DNA of the CDR3: TGTGCCATCAGTGGGCGAGAAGAGACTCAGTACTTC.

Judged by abundance, this clonotype is medium-sized. The chain employs TRBV10-2 and TRBJ1-1; TRBD1 matches 10 bases. The trim removed 0 bases at V and 3 bases at J, leaving 4 bases unmatched. The CDR3 has 16 residues. In germline, CDR1 is WSHSY, CDR2 SAAADI. This CDR3 is CASSESDRGHDTEAFF. CDR3 DNA sequence: TGCGCCAGCAGTGAGTCTGACAGGGGGCACGACACTGAAGCTTTCTTT.

Details on this clonotype: This CDR3 is missing its conserved last phenylalanine or tryptophan, likely due to a read error. The DNA is omitted, as the CDR3 cannot be located on it reliably, and the CDR3 follows TCRdb's listing. V gene TRBV10-3 combines with J gene TRBJ1-2. With termini counted, the CDR3 has 14 amino acids. The germline V gene has CDR1 ENHRY and CDR2 SYGVKD. This chain's CDR3 is CAISESLGSDGYSL.

The rearrangement uses TRBV12-5 and TRBJ2-3; D possibly corresponds to TRBD2 (5 bases). Trimming took 5 bases from V and 1 from J, leaving 13 bases between them. CDR3 length equals 15 residues. CDR1 LGHNT and CDR2 FRNRAP come from the germline V gene. The CDR3 is CASGNKTGGTDTQYF. DNA for the CDR3: TGTGCTAGTGGTAACAAAACCGGGGGCACAGATACGCAGTATTTT.

In regard to this clonotype: An end of the junction differs from the germline gene, which may be a read error. The rearrangement uses TRBV5-1 and TRBJ1-5; a weak D match, TRBD1 (5 bases). Germline CDR1 and CDR2: SGHRS and YFSETQ. There are 15 residues in the CDR3. The CDR3 DNA reads as TGCTCCAGCAGGAAAGGGGCGAATAGCAATCAGCCCCAGCATTTT. Amino acids: CSSRKGANSNQPQHF.

Comments on this clonotype: The junction shows a germline mismatch at one end, possibly a read error. The gene calls are TRBV20-1 and TRBJ2-5; no definite D call. There are 15 residues in the CDR3. Germline assignment: CDR1 DFQATT and CDR2 SNEGSKA (reference sequence). Written as DNA, the CDR3 is TGTAATGCAACTATGTGGACGACCTACCAAGAGACCCAGTACTTC. Encoded protein: CNATMWTTYQETQYF.

By share of the sample, this clonotype is medium-sized. The rearrangement links TRBV20-1 to TRBJ1-5; D remains ambiguous. Germline V gives CDR1 DFQATT, CDR2 SNEGSKA (reference sequence). Between the trimmed V and J ends, which lost 1 base and 4 bases, there was a span of 14 bases. CDR3 length equals 15 residues. The CDR3 region has the DNA TGCAGTGCTAGAGCCTCCGGGTCCCTTAATCAGCCCCAGCATTTT. Its translation: CSARASGSLNQPQHF.

V gene TRBV6-1 combines with J gene TRBJ2-1; TRBD2 aligns across 7 bases. Germline values: CDR1 MNHNS, CDR2 SASEGT. The CDR3 sequence is 14 residues long. The ends lost 6 bases at V and 5 bases at J; junction bases unmatched: 7. The CDR3 loop is CASSTGLPNNEQFF. In nucleotides, the CDR3 is TGTGCCAGCAGCACGGGACTACCTAACAATGAGCAGTTCTTC.

This clonotype was found many times. The chain employs TRBV5-1 and TRBJ1-2; D unclear. Germline CDR1 and CDR2: SGHRS and YFSETQ. The CDR3 spans 13 residues. Trimming removed 2 bases from V and 3 bases from J, with 8 bases in between. Here the CDR3 reads CASSLSDYYGYTF. The CDR3 DNA reads TGCGCCAGCAGCTTATCGGACTACTATGGCTACACCTTC. Drawing the rest from reference TRBV5-1 and TRBJ1-2, the complete variable domain is KAGVTQTPRYLIKTRGQQVTLSCSPISGHRSVSWYQQTPGQGLQFLFEYFSETQRNKGNFPGRFSGRQFSNSRSEMNVSTLELGDSALYLCASSLSDYYGYTFGSGTRLTVV.